Following are 30 T cell receptor beta chains from one sample sequenced in a study of identical twins. TCRdb fed the 5' RACE reads into MiXCR, producing one record per CDR3 protein. This table holds roughly 1.6 million distinct CDR3 sequences, under 35% found once. The sample taken for sequencing was cord blood. These receptors were collected from a newborn girl in good health.

The chain carries TRBV4-1 and TRBJ1-1; the D gene is possibly TRBD1 (6 bases). The germline V gene has CDR1 MGHRA and CDR2 YSYEKL. V was trimmed by 1 base and J by 4 bases, leaving 10 bases between them. The CDR3 consists of 14 residues. In nucleotides, the CDR3 is TGCGCCAGCAGCCAAGTCGAAGGGGGCACTGAAGCTTTCTTT. Its protein is CASSQVEGGTEAFF.

The table lists this clonotype with a few counts. V usage is TRBV3-1 and J usage is TRBJ2-1, with 8 nucleotides matching TRBD2. The CDR3 consists of 15 residues. Per the germline V gene, CDR1 is LGHDT and CDR2 is YNNKEL (reference sequence). V lost 4 bases, J lost 3 bases, and 5 bases stayed unmatched. DNA of the CDR3: TGTGCCAGCAGCCCAGTAGCGGGGAACTACAATGAGCAGTTCTTC. As protein: CASSPVAGNYNEQFF.

This clonotype appeared a few times. The chain carries TRBV3-1 and TRBJ2-5, with 8 bases fitting TRBD2. CDR1 LGHDT and CDR2 YNNKEL come from the germline V gene (reference sequence). The CDR3 sequence is 14 residues long. V lost 4 bases to trimming and J lost 0 bases; unmatched junction nucleotides: 1. The DNA of the CDR3 is TGTGCCAGCAGCCTTAGCGGGAACCAAGAGACCCAGTACTTC. Translating it yields CASSLSGNQETQYF.

This clonotype was picked up one time. This chain uses TRBV12-3 or TRBV12-4 with TRBJ2-5, with no clear D. Trimming removed 3 bases from V and 4 bases from J, with 15 bases in between. This CDR3 contains 15 residues. In DNA, the CDR3 is TGTGCCAGCAGTTTTAGGAGTCAGGCGTCAGAGACCCAGTACTTC. It translates to CASSFRSQASETQYF.

The chain links TRBV10-3 to TRBJ2-6; the D is unclear. Deletions cut 2 bases from V and 3 bases from J, with 5 bases between. Germline V gene lookup returns CDR1 ENHRY and CDR2 SYGVKD. This CDR3 is 14 amino acids long. CDR3 coding DNA: TGTGCCATCAGTGAGGGGCTTGGGGCCAACGTCCTGACTTTC. Translated: CAISEGLGANVLTF.

This clonotype was detected a few times. The CDR3 region has the DNA TGCGCGACCAGCGGGGGGGCATGGAATGAGCAGTTCTTC. It specifies CATSGGAWNEQFF. The rearrangement uses TRBV5-1 and TRBJ2-1; 10 bases match TRBD2. Germline values: CDR1 SGHRS, CDR2 YFSETQ. This CDR3 is built from 13 residues.

Worth noting for this clonotype: One end of the junction fails to match germline, which may point to a read error. This chain uses TRBV28 with TRBJ1-6; 7 positions agree with TRBD1. Germline CDR1 is MDHEN and CDR2 is SYDVKM. The CDR3 totals 16 residues. The CDR3 nucleotides read TGTGCCAGCAGCCTACAGGGGACTTGGTATAATTCACCCCCCCACTTT. Translated: CASSLQGTWYNSPPHF.

This clonotype was picked up a small number of times. The chain employs TRBV4-1 and TRBJ1-4, with D unclear. The CDR3 is made up of 13 amino acids. Germline V gene data show CDR1 as MGHRA and CDR2 as YSYEKL. Trimming pared 1 base from V and 7 bases from J, leaving 7 bases between. CDR3 region: CASSQVMSEKLFF. The CDR3 nucleotides read TGCGCCAGCAGCCAAGTTATGAGTGAAAAACTGTTTTTT.

V usage is TRBV28 and J usage is TRBJ2-1; TRBD2 is a possible D gene (6 bases). V was clipped by 9 bases and J by 6 bases, with 24 bases between them. The germline gives CDR1 MDHEN, CDR2 SYDVKM. The CDR3 covers 16 residues. The CDR3 loop is CASRPPYATRGNEQFF. The CDR3 nucleotides read TGTGCCAGTAGACCCCCATATGCGACTAGGGGCAATGAGCAGTTCTTC.

The chain recombines TRBV20-1 with TRBJ2-1; no firm D call. Judging by the DNA end, TRBJ2-7 fits better; the J call may be wrong. The CDR3 spans 14 residues. Germline V gene sequence: CDR1 DFQATT, CDR2 SNEGSKA (reference sequence). CDR3 sequence reads: CSADLQTPYNEQYF. The CDR3 bases are TGCAGTGCCGACCTACAGACCCCCTACAATGAGCAGTACTTC.

The table lists this clonotype with a few counts. V usage is TRBV24-1 and J usage is TRBJ1-1, with a tentative D call TRBD1 (6 bases). The V gene lost 4 bases and the J gene lost 0 bases, with 20 bases spanning the gap. This CDR3 has 18 residues. From germline, CDR1 is KGHDR and CDR2 SFDVKD. Here the CDR3 DNA reads TGTGCCACCAGTGACGACACTCACAGGGTGGGGATGAACACTGAAGCTTTCTTT. Translating it yields CATSDDTHRVGMNTEAFF.

A word on this clonotype: The junction does not match germline at one end; this may be a read error. The chain links TRBV20-1 to TRBJ2-3; 10 positions match TRBD2. The V gene's germline CDR1 is DFQATT and CDR2 SNEGSKA (reference sequence). The CDR3 length is 13 residues. The chain's CDR3 is CSATSGRTDAQYF. CDR3 sequence (DNA): TGCAGTGCTACTAGCGGGAGAACAGATGCGCAGTATTTT.

This sequence joins TRBV7-9 and TRBJ1-4; D gene ambiguous. Trimming cost V 1 base and J 0 bases, with 9 bases left between them. The length of the CDR3 is 16 residues. Germline V gene sequence: CDR1 SEHNR, CDR2 FQNEAQ (reference sequence). The CDR3 bases are TGTGCCAGCAGCTTAGGGGCCTCAGCAACTAATGAAAAACTGTTTTTT. Translation gives CASSLGASATNEKLFF.

A few counts support this clonotype. The rearrangement joins TRBV4-1 to TRBJ2-4; D is unclear. The V end lost 1 base, the J end lost 0 bases, and 10 bases lay between the germline ends. Germline CDR1 and CDR2: MGHRA and YSYEKL. The CDR3 is made up of 16 amino acids. The chain's CDR3 is CASSQAGILAKNIQYF. The CDR3 DNA reads TGCGCCAGCAGCCAAGCAGGAATCTTAGCCAAAAACATTCAGTACTTC.

This clonotype was recorded only once. A much larger clone differs by one base, so this may be a read error. The chain recombines TRBV10-3 with TRBJ2-3; D is possibly TRBD1 (5 bases). The CDR3 has 12 residues. Between the trimmed V and J ends, which lost 6 bases and 4 bases, there was a span of 8 bases. Looked up from germline, CDR1 is ENHRY and CDR2 is SYGVKD. The CDR3 DNA follows: TGTGCCATCAGGGACACCGCAGATACGCAGTATTTT. It yields the protein CAIRDTADTQYF.

The sample holds a few counts of this clonotype. The V call is TRBV11-2, the J call TRBJ2-5, with 11 bases fitting TRBD2. Unmatched junction bases numbered 20, after V lost 3 bases and J lost 11 bases. Germline CDR1 is SGHAT and CDR2 is FQNNGV. The CDR3 has 18 residues. The CDR3 here is CASSFRDSTSGRGNEQYF. The CDR3 nucleotides read TGTGCCAGCAGCTTCCGGGACAGCACTAGCGGGAGAGGCAATGAGCAGTACTTC.

The chain has TRBV20-1 and TRBJ2-3; 8 bases line up with TRBD2. Germline V gene data show CDR1 as DFQATT and CDR2 as SNEGSKA (reference sequence). The V gene end was trimmed by 3 bases and the J gene end by 3 bases; junction bases not matched to a gene: 14. This CDR3 has 17 residues. The CDR3 spells CSASVAGGRTRTDTQYF. In nucleotides, the CDR3 is TGCAGTGCTAGTGTCGCGGGGGGCCGAACCAGGACAGATACGCAGTATTTT.

This clonotype was counted between two and nine times. The CDR3 loop reads CASSLGQVGPQETQYF. The CDR3 bases are TGTGCCAGCAGCTTGGGACAGGTGGGGCCCCAAGAGACCCAGTACTTC. This chain joins TRBV5-8 and TRBJ2-5, with TRBD1 as a possible D gene (6 bases). The ends were cut back, 0 bases at V and 1 base at J, with 13 bases in the middle. Germline V gives CDR1 SGHTS, CDR2 YDEGEE. The CDR3 has 16 residues.

The chain employs TRBV4-2 and TRBJ2-5, with 13 bases identical to TRBD2. The CDR3 length is 14 residues. Germline lookup yields CDR1 LGHNA and CDR2 YNFKEQ. The V segment lost 7 bases and the J segment 11 bases; nucleotides outside the gene matches: 10. The CDR3 protein is CASIGTSGDNEQYF. DNA for the CDR3: TGTGCCAGCATCGGGACTAGCGGGGACAATGAGCAGTACTTC.

V gene TRBV21-1 combines with J gene TRBJ2-7; the listed D gene, TRBD1, was not tested against the DNA. TRBV21-1 is reported as a pseudogene. There are 16 residues in the CDR3. CDR3 bases: TGTGCCAGCAGCTCGGGCGAGGACGTAGACTCCTACGAGCAGTACTTC. It translates to CASSSGEDVDSYEQYF.

The chain carries TRBV6-1 and TRBJ2-7, with TRBD2 identical over 10 bases. Germline values: CDR1 MNHNS, CDR2 SASEGT. V lost 6 bases to trimming and J lost 0 bases; unmatched junction nucleotides: 8. This CDR3 has 16 amino acids. CDR3: CASSPAGGLSSYEQYF. The CDR3 nucleotides are TGTGCCAGCAGCCCAGCGGGAGGGCTTAGCTCCTACGAGCAGTACTTC.

This clonotype came up a few times. This chain links TRBV4-1 with TRBJ2-1, with D perhaps TRBD1 (5 bases). Trimming left V 4 bases short and J 5 bases short, with 18 bases between. Germline V lookup: CDR1 MGHRA, CDR2 YSYEKL. The CDR3 is 16 residues long. Here the CDR3 reads CASSLEFQGGDNEQFF. The CDR3 nucleotides are TGCGCCAGCAGCCTCGAATTTCAGGGTGGGGACAATGAGCAGTTCTTC.

This clonotype turned up a few times. The chain is built from TRBV10-3 and TRBJ2-5; TRBD2 matches 9 bases. The tail of the sequence fits TRBJ2-7 better, so the J call may be wrong. This CDR3 is built from 12 residues. CDR1 and CDR2 (germline): ENHRY, SYGVKD. CDR3 amino acids: CAIRGLAGEQYF. CDR3 DNA sequence: TGTGCCATCAGGGGACTAGCCGGCGAGCAGTACTTC.

Turning to this clonotype: A much larger clone differs from this one at a single base, so this may be a read error. The rearrangement uses TRBV5-1 and TRBJ2-1; no reliable D call. Germline-derived CDR1 and CDR2 are SGHRS and YFSETQ. CDR3 length: 12 residues. CDR3 sequence reads: CASSLNSNELFF. CDR3 nucleotides: TGCGCCAGCAGCTTGAACTCGAATGAGCTGTTCTTC.

Note on this clonotype: One junction end disagrees with the germline gene, perhaps due to a read error. The V gene is TRBV18, the J gene TRBJ1-3, with D possibly matching TRBD1 (6 bases). The CDR3 has 15 residues. Germline-derived CDR1 and CDR2 are KGHSH and LQKENI. CDR3 DNA sequence: TGTGCCTGCTCACCACAGGGCAGGAGGAGAAACACCATATATTTT. This translates into CACSPQGRRRNTIYF.

Many counts were recorded for this clonotype. The V and J genes are TRBV20-1 and TRBJ2-1, with 7 bases that match TRBD2. The CDR3 loop spans 14 amino acids. The junction had 9 bases not matched to a gene; V was cut back by 3 bases and J by 7 bases. Germline V gives CDR1 DFQATT, CDR2 SNEGSKA (reference sequence). CDR3 loop: CSASVGTTINEQFF. CDR3 DNA sequence: TGCAGTGCTAGTGTTGGGACTACGATAAATGAGCAGTTCTTC.

The V gene is TRBV6-1, the J gene TRBJ1-2, with a tentative D call TRBD1 (6 bases). Germline V gene lookup returns CDR1 MNHNS and CDR2 SASEGT. The CDR3 covers 15 residues. V shed 1 base and J shed 5 bases, with 14 bases lying between them. CDR3 DNA sequence: TGTGCCAGCAGTGAAGAAGGGGGACAAGCTTATGGCTACACCTTC. As protein: CASSEEGGQAYGYTF.

This clonotype showed up just a few times. The chain combines TRBV20-1 with TRBJ1-2; no definite D call. Trimming stripped 7 bases from V and 8 bases from J, with 8 bases between. This CDR3 is 9 amino acids long. Germline-derived CDR1 and CDR2 are DFQATT and SNEGSKA (reference sequence). The CDR3 DNA reads as TGCAGTGTAGGCAGAGGCTACACCTTC. Translating it yields CSVGRGYTF.

Points on this clonotype: Possible read error: a much larger clone is one base away. CDR3 DNA: TGTGCCAACAGGCGACAGGGAACGCGCAATCAGCCCCAGCATTTT. This codes for CANRRQGTRNQPQHF. V and J are TRBV28 and TRBJ1-5, with 7 bases lining up with TRBD1. Germline V gene sequence: CDR1 MDHEN, CDR2 SYDVKM. This CDR3 spans 15 amino acids. Germline trimming cut 10 bases from V and 2 bases from J; bases unmatched to any gene: 11.

The chain carries TRBV2 and TRBJ2-7; possible D gene TRBD1, 7 bases. The CDR3 has 15 residues. Germline V gives CDR1 SNHLY, CDR2 FYNNEI. V dropped 4 bases and J dropped 1 base, with 14 bases sitting between them. The CDR3 loop is CASSGARGASYEQYF. The CDR3 coding sequence is TGTGCCAGCAGTGGCGCCAGGGGGGCTTCCTACGAGCAGTACTTC.